Listed below are T cell receptor beta chains from one sample, sequenced in a study of CD8 T cells in Susac syndrome. TCRdb passed the immunoSEQ multiplex PCR reads through MiXCR, listing each CDR3 protein once. The sample lists around 160,000 distinct CDR3 sequences; approximately 93% were seen once. The sample taken for sequencing was CD4+ T cells from PBMCs. The receptors derive from a human donor with multiple sclerosis. Each CDR3 is given with its conserved first and last residue. The order of the fields is CDR3 length, clone size, J gene, V gene, D gene, CDR3 protein, CDR3 DNA. A D gene is named only where the DNA matches it firmly. Not every row has a clone size; where given, it reads once, few, many or a size class.

>18|NA|TRBJ2-2|TRBV19|TRBD2
CASSILAGGLANTGELFF
TGTGCCAGTAGTATTTTAGCGGGAGGCCTTGCAAACACCGGGGAGCTGTTTTTT
>17|NA|TRBJ2-1|TRBV18|TRBD2
CASSAFETSGGYNEQFF
TGTGCCAGCTCAGCGTTCGAGACTAGCGGGGGGTACAATGAGCAGTTCTTC
>13|NA|TRBJ2-5|TRBV5-4|NA
CASSLKGPETQYF
TGTGCCAGCAGCTTGAAGGGCCCAGAGACCCAGTACTTC
>13|once|TRBJ1-2|TRBV10-3|NA
CAISVVRAPGYTF
TGTGCCATCAGTGTCGTGAGGGCGCCTGGCTACACCTTC
>13|once|TRBJ1-2|TRBV6-5|NA
CASRPEGPYGYTF
TGTGCCAGCAGACCTGAGGGACCCTATGGCTACACCTTC
>15|NA|TRBJ2-1|TRBV5-1|NA
CASSLSPGAGNEQFF
TGCGCCAGCAGCTTGTCTCCGGGGGCTGGCAATGAGCAGTTCTTC
>14|NA|TRBJ2-5|TRBV20-1|NA
CSAPVTGRQETQYF
TGCAGTGCCCCGGTGACGGGCCGACAAGAGACCCAGTACTTC
>13|NA|TRBJ1-1|TRBV20-1|NA
CSARGTVNTEAFF
TGCAGTGCTAGAGGGACAGTGAACACTGAAGCTTTCTTT
>13|NA|TRBJ1-1|TRBV27|NA
CASSLRLNTEAFF
TGTGCCAGCAGTTTAAGGCTGAACACTGAAGCTTTCTTT
>16|NA|TRBJ1-1|TRBV7-8|TRBD1
CASSFSNRETGREAFF
TGTGCCAGCAGCTTCAGTAATAGGGAGACAGGGCGGGAAGCTTTCTTT
>16|NA|TRBJ2-3|TRBV6-4|TRBD2
CASSDLRTSSTDTQYF
TGTGCCAGCAGTGACTTGAGGACTAGCTCCACAGATACGCAGTATTTT
>14|NA|TRBJ1-3|TRBV5-4|NA
CASARGDSGNTIYF
TGTGCCAGCGCGAGGGGGGACTCTGGAAACACCATATATTTT
>12|NA|TRBJ1-5|TRBV28|NA
CASSSRNQPQHF
TGTGCCAGCAGTAGCCGCAATCAGCCCCAGCATTTT
>15|NA|TRBJ1-1|TRBV5-4|NA
CASSSTIQANTEAFF
TGTGCCAGCAGCTCTACTATACAAGCGAACACTGAAGCTTTCTTT
>13|NA|TRBJ2-7|TRBV12-5|TRBD2
CASKREGNGEQYF
TGTGCTAGCAAGCGGGAGGGCAATGGCGAGCAGTACTTC
>16|NA|TRBJ2-6|TRBV11-2|TRBD1
CASSLLGGFGANVLTF
TGTGCCAGCAGCTTGTTAGGGGGCTTTGGGGCCAACGTCCTGACTTTC
>13|once|TRBJ1-5|TRBV2|TRBD1
CASPGQGNQPQHF
TGTGCCAGTCCGGGACAGGGGAATCAGCCCCAGCATTTT
>14|NA|TRBJ2-4|TRBV10-2|NA
CASSFLGPRAIQYF
TGCGCCAGCAGTTTTTTAGGCCCCCGAGCCATTCAGTACTTC
>14|once|TRBJ1-4|TRBV20-1|NA
CSASKGVTNEKLFF
TGCAGTGCAAGCAAGGGGGTCACTAATGAAAAACTGTTTTTT
>14|NA|TRBJ2-2|TRBV2|NA
CASTTGFLSGELFF
TGTGCCAGCACGACAGGTTTTCTGTCCGGGGAGCTGTTTTTT
>15|NA|TRBJ2-2|TRBV4-1|NA
CASSSWWTNTGELFF
TGCGCCAGCAGCTCCTGGTGGACTAACACCGGGGAGCTGTTTTTT
>13|NA|TRBJ2-1|TRBV29-1|NA
CSVDRLAYNEQFF
TGCAGCGTCGACCGACTAGCCTACAATGAGCAGTTCTTC
>14|NA|TRBJ2-7|TRBV29-1|NA
CSVEEGGQKIEQYF
TGCAGCGTTGAAGAAGGAGGACAGAAAATCGAGCAGTACTTC
>13|once|TRBJ2-5|TRBV29-1|TRBD1
CSVDDRGLETQYF
TGCAGCGTCGACGACAGGGGGCTTGAGACCCAGTACTTC
>17|NA|TRBJ1-1|TRBV9|NA
CASSVGAWGEMNTEAFF
TGTGCCAGCAGCGTAGGAGCTTGGGGGGAGATGAACACTGAAGCTTTCTTT
>13|NA|TRBJ2-5|TRBV30|NA
CAWTARAQETQYF
TGTGCCTGGACGGCTAGGGCCCAAGAGACCCAGTACTTC
>12|NA|TRBJ1-4|TRBV12-3/TRBV12-4|NA
CASRPRGEKLFF
TGTGCCAGCAGACCTCGGGGCGAAAAACTGTTTTTT
>11|NA|TRBJ1-1|TRBV24-1|NA
CATSGAGKTFF
TGTGCCACCAGTGGAGCGGGAAAGACTTTCTTT
>12|NA|TRBJ2-7|TRBV2|NA
CASSEQNYEQYF
TGTGCCAGCAGTGAACAGAACTACGAGCAGTACTTC
>16|NA|TRBJ2-4|TRBV2|NA
CASSSAPKGAKNIQYF
TGTGCCAGCAGCTCGGCCCCTAAGGGGGCCAAAAACATTCAGTACTTC
>12|few|TRBJ2-5|TRBV5-6|NA
CASSLTGRGTHF
TGTGCCAGCAGCTTAACAGGGCGAGGGACTCACTTC
>14|NA|TRBJ2-3|TRBV28|NA
CASRLAASTDTQYF
TGTGCCAGCAGACTAGCTGCTAGCACAGATACGCAGTATTTT
>15|NA|TRBJ1-1|TRBV20-1|NA
CSARDQGRGDTEAFF
TGCAGTGCTAGAGACCAGGGGCGCGGAGACACTGAAGCTTTCTTT
>15|NA|TRBJ2-5|TRBV19|NA
CASSIDLTGLGTQYF
TGTGCCAGTAGTATAGACTTGACAGGCCTCGGGACCCAGTACTTC
>16|NA|TRBJ2-1|TRBV29-1|TRBD1
CSVLGHRTGADNEQFF
TGCAGCGTTCTGGGACACAGGACAGGGGCGGACAATGAGCAGTTCTTC
>15|NA|TRBJ2-1|TRBV30|NA
CAWSVGATVYNEQFF
TGTGCCTGGAGTGTTGGTGCGACGGTCTACAATGAGCAGTTCTTC
>12|NA|TRBJ1-1|TRBV24-1|NA
CATSDYGTEAFF
TGTGCCACCAGTGATTATGGCACTGAAGCTTTCTTT
>10|NA|TRBJ1-1|TRBV20-1|NA
CSASGRLAFF
TGCAGTGCTAGTGGACGGCTAGCTTTCTTT
>16|NA|TRBJ1-1|TRBV12-3/TRBV12-4|NA
CASSVLRGLSGTEAFF
TGTGCCAGCAGTGTCCTGCGTGGCCTTTCTGGCACTGAAGCTTTCTTT
>14|NA|TRBJ2-2|TRBV20-1|TRBD2
CSARTSGRAGELFF
TGCAGTGCTAGGACTAGCGGGAGGGCCGGGGAGCTGTTTTTT
>13|NA|TRBJ2-4|TRBV7-2|NA
CASSSGQENIQYF
TGTGCCAGCAGCTCGGGACAAGAAAACATTCAGTACTTC
>14|NA|TRBJ2-7|TRBV30|TRBD2
CAWGALAGGDEQYF
TGTGCCTGGGGGGCACTAGCGGGAGGGGACGAGCAGTACTTC
>13|NA|TRBJ2-7|TRBV10-3|NA
CAISERRDYEQYF
TGTGCCATCAGTGAACGCAGAGACTACGAGCAGTACTTC
>16|NA|TRBJ2-7|TRBV25-1|NA
CASSEVPGRSSYEQYF
TGTGCCAGCAGTGAGGTTCCGGGACGGAGCTCCTACGAGCAGTACTTC
>16|NA|TRBJ2-2|TRBV27|NA
CASSPFFGQSSGELFF
TGTGCCAGCAGCCCCTTCTTCGGACAGTCCTCCGGGGAGCTGTTTTTT
>15|NA|TRBJ1-1|TRBV12-5|NA
CASGPSQPRDSQAFF
TGTGCTAGTGGTCCAAGTCAGCCGAGGGACTCGCAAGCTTTCTTT
>11|once|TRBJ1-1|TRBV7-9|NA
CASSLEQVAFF
TGTGCCAGCAGCTTAGAACAGGTCGCTTTCTTT
>15|NA|TRBJ1-3|TRBV5-1|NA
CASRPDSGSGNTIYF
TGCGCCAGCAGGCCCGACTCCGGCTCTGGAAACACCATATATTTT